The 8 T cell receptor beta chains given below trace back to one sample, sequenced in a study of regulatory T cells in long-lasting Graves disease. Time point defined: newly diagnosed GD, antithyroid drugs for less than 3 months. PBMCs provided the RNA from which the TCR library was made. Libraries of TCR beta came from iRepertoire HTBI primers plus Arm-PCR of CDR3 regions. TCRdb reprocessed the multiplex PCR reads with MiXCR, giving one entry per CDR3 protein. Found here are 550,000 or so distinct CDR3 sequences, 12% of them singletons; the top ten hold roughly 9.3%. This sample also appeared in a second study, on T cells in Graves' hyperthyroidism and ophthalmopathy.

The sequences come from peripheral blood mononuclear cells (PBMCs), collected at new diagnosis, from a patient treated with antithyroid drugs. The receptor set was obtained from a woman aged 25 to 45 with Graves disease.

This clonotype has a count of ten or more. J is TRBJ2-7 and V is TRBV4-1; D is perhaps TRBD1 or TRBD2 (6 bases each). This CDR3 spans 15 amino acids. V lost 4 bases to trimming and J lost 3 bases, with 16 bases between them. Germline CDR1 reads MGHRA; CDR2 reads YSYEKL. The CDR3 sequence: CASSRYGGAGYEQYF. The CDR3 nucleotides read TGCGCCAGCAGCCGCTACGGGGGCGCGGGCTACGAGCAGTACTTC.

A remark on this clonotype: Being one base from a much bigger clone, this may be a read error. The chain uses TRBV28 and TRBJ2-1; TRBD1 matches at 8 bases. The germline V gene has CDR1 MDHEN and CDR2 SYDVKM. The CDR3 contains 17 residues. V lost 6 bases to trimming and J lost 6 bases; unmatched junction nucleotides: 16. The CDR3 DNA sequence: TGTGCCAGCAGCCCACGACAGGGGCCCCCTTGGGGCAATGAGCAGTTCTTC. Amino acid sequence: CASSPRQGPPWGNEQFF.

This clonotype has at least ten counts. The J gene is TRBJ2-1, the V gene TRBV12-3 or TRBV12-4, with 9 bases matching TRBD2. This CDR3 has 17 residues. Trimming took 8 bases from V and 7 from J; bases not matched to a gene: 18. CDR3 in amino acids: CASRASYAGGARNEQFF. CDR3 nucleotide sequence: TGTGCCAGCCGAGCCTCTTATGCGGGAGGGGCTAGGAATGAGCAGTTCTTC.

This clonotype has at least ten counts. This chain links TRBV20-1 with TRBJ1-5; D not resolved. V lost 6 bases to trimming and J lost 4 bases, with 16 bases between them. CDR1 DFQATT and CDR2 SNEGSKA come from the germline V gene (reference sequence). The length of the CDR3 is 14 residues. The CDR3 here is CSAKANVINQPQHF. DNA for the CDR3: TGCAGTGCCAAAGCAAATGTCATAAATCAGCCCCAGCATTTT.

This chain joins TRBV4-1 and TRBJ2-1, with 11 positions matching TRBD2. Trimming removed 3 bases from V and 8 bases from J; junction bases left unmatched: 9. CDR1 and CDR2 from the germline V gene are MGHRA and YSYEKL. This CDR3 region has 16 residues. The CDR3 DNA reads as TGCGCCAGCAGCCACGCCACTAGCGGGAGTGGCGATGAGCAGTTCTTC. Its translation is CASSHATSGSGDEQFF.

This chain's CDR3 is CASSQDSGWVQYF. CDR3 DNA sequence: TGTGCCAGCAGCCAAGATTCGGGTTGGGTGCAGTACTTC. The V and J genes are TRBV4-2 and TRBJ2-7, with D unresolved. The CDR3 is 13 amino acids. V dropped 0 bases and J dropped 9 bases, with 12 bases sitting between them. Germline lookup yields CDR1 LGHNA and CDR2 YNFKEQ.

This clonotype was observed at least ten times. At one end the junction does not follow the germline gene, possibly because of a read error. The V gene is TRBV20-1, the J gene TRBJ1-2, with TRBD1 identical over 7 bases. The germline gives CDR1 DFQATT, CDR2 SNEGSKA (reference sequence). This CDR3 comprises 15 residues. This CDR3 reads CSARDNRGRVYGYTF. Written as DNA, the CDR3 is TGCAGTGCGAGAGACAACAGGGGTCGCGTGTATGGCTACACCTTC.

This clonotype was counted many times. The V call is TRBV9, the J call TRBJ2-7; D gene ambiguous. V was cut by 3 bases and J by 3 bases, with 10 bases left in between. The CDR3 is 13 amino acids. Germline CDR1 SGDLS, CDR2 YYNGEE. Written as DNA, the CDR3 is TGTGCCAGCAGCGAGGCAGACCACTACGAGCAGTACTTC. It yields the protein CASSEADHYEQYF.